This T cell receptor beta chain was obtained from a study of blood T cell repertoires in COVID-19. For the study at large: T cells, B-cell-depleted T cells, or PBMCs provided the cDNA or gDNA that served as material.

Here immunoSEQ multiplex PCR was the method, and the copy in TCRdb shows in-frame clones only, minus some. The table lists about 180,000 clones, over 80% of them singletons. The CDR3 loop spans 16 amino acids. CDR1 is SGHNT, CDR2 YYREEE, per germline (reference sequence). Trimming took 2 bases from V and 1 from J; bases not matched to a gene: 5. Material for sequencing was peripheral blood. This receptor was identified in a woman aged 70-85 years with COVID-19, enrolled during active disease. The V gene is TRBV5-4, the J gene TRBJ2-5, with 10 bases aligning to TRBD1. This CDR3 is CASSFRTGGSQETQYF. The DNA of the CDR3 is TGTGCCAGCAGCTTCCGGACAGGGGGAAGCCAAGAGACCCAGTACTTC.